These 29 T cell receptor beta chains originate from one sample sequenced in a study of blood T cell repertoires in COVID-19. Repertoires were generated with immunoSEQ multiplex PCR, while TCRdb's copy carries only in-frame clones and drops some. This table holds around 210,000 clones, approximately 80% found once. Sequencing input: peripheral blood. The receptors shown here come from a man aged 60 to 69 with COVID-19, enrolled during active disease.

With regard to this clone: Germline and junction disagree at one end, which may indicate a read error. DNA of the CDR3: TGTGCCAGCAGTCAAGACAGGCAGGCCCACTTC. Amino acids: CASSQDRQAHF. This rearrangement joins TRBV2 to TRBJ2-5, with a tentative D call TRBD1 (6 bases). CDR3 length: 11 residues. Germline CDR1 reads SNHLY; CDR2 reads FYNNEI.

The J gene is TRBJ1-3, the V gene TRBV18; maybe TRBD1 (5 bases). Germline V gene sequence: CDR1 KGHSH, CDR2 LQKENI. The CDR3 extends over 14 amino acids. V was cut by 1 base and J by 8 bases, with 12 bases left in between. The DNA of the CDR3 is TGTGCCAGCTCACCACGGACATTACGAGACACCATATATTTT. It codes for CASSPRTLRDTIYF.

The rearrangement joins TRBV27 to TRBJ2-2, with D possibly matching TRBD2 (6 bases). Per germline, CDR1 MNHEY and CDR2 SMNVEV (reference sequence). V lost 5 bases, J lost 1 base, and 20 bases lay in between. This CDR3 comprises 18 residues. CDR3 amino acids: CASSPYAGAGMNTGELFF. The CDR3 region has the DNA TGTGCCAGCAGTCCCTACGCCGGTGCGGGAATGAACACCGGGGAGCTGTTTTTT.

This sequence joins TRBV5-1 and TRBJ2-2; maybe TRBD2 (6 bases). Germline loops: CDR1 SGHRS, CDR2 YFSETQ. Trimming took 0 bases from V and 1 from J, leaving 10 bases between them. The CDR3 sequence is 16 residues long. The CDR3 bases are TGCGCCAGCAGCTTGGCCGGGAGACAGAACACCGGGGAGCTGTTTTTT. It specifies CASSLAGRQNTGELFF.

This chain joins TRBV18 and TRBJ1-1, with 9 positions matching TRBD1. J was trimmed by 4 bases and V by 3 bases; bases with no gene match: 9. The CDR3 contains 16 residues. In germline, CDR1 is KGHSH, CDR2 LQKENI. This CDR3 reads CASSPDRGLGGTEAFF. The CDR3 bases are TGTGCCAGCTCACCGGACAGGGGATTAGGGGGCACTGAAGCTTTCTTT.

V gene TRBV28 combines with J gene TRBJ2-3; TRBD2 might be the D (6 bases). The CDR3 loop spans 12 amino acids. The ends were cut back, 10 bases at V and 4 bases at J, with 12 bases in the middle. The germline V gene encodes CDR1 MDHEN and CDR2 SYDVKM. CDR3 protein: CAIGGPSDTQYF. The CDR3 DNA reads TGTGCCATTGGAGGGCCTTCAGATACGCAGTATTTT.

The chain is built from TRBV30 and TRBJ1-1; 7 nucleotides match TRBD1. The CDR3 sequence is 13 residues long. V shed 3 bases, J shed 5 bases, and the junction held 6 bases outside the gene matches. Germline lookup yields CDR1 GTSNPN and CDR2 SVGIG (reference sequence). The CDR3 loop is CAWSLNRGTEAFF. DNA for the CDR3: TGTGCCTGGAGCCTTAACAGGGGAACTGAAGCTTTCTTT.

This clone was observed once. J is TRBJ1-1 and V is TRBV5-1; D unclear. Germline CDR1 and CDR2: SGHRS and YFSETQ. Trimming removed 4 bases from V and 1 base from J, with 8 bases in between. This CDR3 has 13 residues. The CDR3 sequence is CASSHGGNTEAFF. In DNA form, the CDR3 reads TGCGCCAGCAGCCATGGAGGGAACACTGAAGCTTTCTTT.

This clone was counted between two and nine times. J is TRBJ1-3 and V is TRBV2, with 7 bases matching TRBD1. The germline CDR1 and CDR2 sequences are SNHLY and FYNNEI. The CDR3 is 14 amino acids. V trimming: 6 bases; J trimming: 3 bases; junction bases outside the gene matches: 5. The CDR3 spells CASSPGQSGNTIYF. The CDR3 nucleotides read TGTGCCAGCAGCCCGGGACAGAGTGGAAACACCATATATTTT.

The chain links TRBV6-5 to TRBJ2-7; D not resolved. The CDR3 runs to 14 residues. The ends were cut back, 0 bases at V and 0 bases at J, with 6 bases in the middle. Per the germline V gene, CDR1 is MNHEY and CDR2 is SVGAGI. Here the CDR3 reads CASSYSRYSYEQYF. CDR3 nucleotide sequence: TGTGCCAGCAGTTACTCGCGGTACTCCTACGAGCAGTACTTC.

This clone was found many times. CDR3 bases: TGCAGCGTTGGAGGGGGCTACGAGCAGTACTTC. Residues: CSVGGGYEQYF. The chain links TRBV29-1 to TRBJ2-7; D perhaps matches TRBD1 (6 bases). V was clipped by 4 bases and J by 3 bases, with 7 bases between them. The CDR3 extends over 11 amino acids. CDR1 and CDR2 (germline): SQVTM, ANQGSEA.

The chain employs TRBV7-9 and TRBJ1-2; possible D gene TRBD1, 6 bases. Germline V gene data show CDR1 as SEHNR and CDR2 as FQNEAQ (reference sequence). V lost 0 bases to trimming and J lost 8 bases, with 16 bases between them. There are 15 residues in the CDR3. The CDR3 loop is CASSLAQQGSGGYTF. The CDR3 bases are TGTGCCAGCAGCTTAGCGCAGCAGGGGTCGGGCGGCTACACCTTC.

In DNA form, the CDR3 reads TGTGCCTGGAGTCGTAGCCTCAATGAGCAGTTCTTC. This gives the protein CAWSRSLNEQFF. V is TRBV30 and J is TRBJ2-1; no reliable D call. V was cut by 2 bases and J by 6 bases, with 8 bases left in between. This CDR3 comprises 12 residues. The germline CDR1 and CDR2 sequences are GTSNPN and SVGIG (reference sequence). Together with reference TRBV30 and TRBJ2-1, the CDR3 gives the full variable domain: SQTIHQWPATLVQPVGSPLSLECTVEGTSNPNLYWYRQAAGRGLQLLFYSVGIGQISSEVPQNLSASRPQDRQFILSSKKLLLSDSGFYLCAWSRSLNEQFFGPGTRLTVL.

The chain carries TRBV18 and TRBJ1-5; the match to TRBD1 covers 7 bases. V lost 4 bases to trimming and J lost 0 bases; unmatched junction nucleotides: 6. Germline-derived CDR1 and CDR2 are KGHSH and LQKENI. The length of the CDR3 is 16 residues. CDR3 nucleotides: TGTGCCAGCTCACGACAGGGTATCCGTAGCAATCAGCCCCAGCATTTT. Residues: CASSRQGIRSNQPQHF.

V gene TRBV5-8 combines with J gene TRBJ1-4, with 7 nucleotides matching TRBD1. The trim removed 4 bases at V and 8 bases at J, leaving 8 bases unmatched. The CDR3 runs to 14 residues. CDR1 is SGHTS and CDR2 is YDEGEE in the germline V gene. This CDR3 is CASSPGGTSEKLFF. The CDR3 DNA follows: TGTGCCAGCAGCCCAGGGGGGACCTCAGAAAAACTGTTTTTT.

The chain combines TRBV28 with TRBJ1-5; D perhaps matches TRBD1 (6 bases). The CDR3 has 13 residues. The germline V gene encodes CDR1 MDHEN and CDR2 SYDVKM. V lost 8 bases, J lost 7 bases, and 15 bases lay in between. This CDR3 reads CASLRQEPQPQHF. The CDR3 bases are TGTGCCAGCTTAAGACAGGAGCCCCAGCCCCAGCATTTT.

The rearrangement uses TRBV30 and TRBJ2-7; D may be TRBD1 (7 bases). Trimming shortened V by 3 bases and J by 4 bases, and 28 bases separated the two germline ends. The length of the CDR3 is 18 residues. Germline CDR1 reads GTSNPN; CDR2 reads SVGIG (reference sequence). The CDR3 coding sequence is TGTGCCTGGAGCGCCAGACAGGAACCCACTCAGGGGGGATACGAGCAGTACTTC. Amino acid sequence: CAWSARQEPTQGGYEQYF.

This clone was picked up a small number of times. The chain links TRBV20-1 to TRBJ1-1, with 7 bases that match TRBD1. Germline assignment: CDR1 DFQATT and CDR2 SNEGSKA (reference sequence). The trim removed 3 bases at V and 3 bases at J, leaving 16 bases unmatched. This CDR3 comprises 17 residues. CDR3 loop: CSASTSRGMSIDTEAFF. CDR3 nucleotide sequence: TGCAGTGCTAGTACGTCCAGGGGGATGAGTATCGACACTGAAGCTTTCTTT.

The CDR3 DNA reads TGCGCCAGCAGCCAGCGGGGGGTGAGGGGCAATGAGCAGTTCTTC. Protein sequence: CASSQRGVRGNEQFF. V and J are TRBV4-1 and TRBJ2-1; 8 bases fit TRBD2. Germline values: CDR1 MGHRA, CDR2 YSYEKL. The junction had 7 bases not matched to a gene; V was cut back by 3 bases and J by 6 bases. CDR3 length: 15 residues.

This clone was counted a few times. Compared with germline, one end of the junction differs, possibly owing to a read error. This chain links TRBV6-1 with TRBJ1-1, with TRBD1 identical over 7 bases. The CDR3 loop spans 16 amino acids. Germline V gene data show CDR1 as MNHNS and CDR2 as SASEGT. CDR3 in amino acids: CASTERQGQLNTEAFF. The CDR3 nucleotides read TGTGCCAGCACTGAAAGACAGGGCCAATTGAACACTGAAGCTTTCTTT.

The sample holds one count of this clone. This sequence joins TRBV7-2 and TRBJ2-7, with D tentatively TRBD2 (5 bases). The CDR3 has 15 amino acids. V was pared by 5 bases and J by 4 bases, with 18 bases between. Germline CDR1 reads SGHTA; CDR2 reads FQGNSA. This chain's CDR3 is CASSPLRGRVYEQYF. In nucleotides, the CDR3 is TGTGCCAGCAGCCCCCTTCGGGGAAGGGTATACGAGCAGTACTTC.

This CDR3 is CASSARSTEAFF. In DNA, the CDR3 is TGCGCCAGCAGCGCGAGGAGCACTGAAGCTTTCTTT. The chain joins TRBV5-1 to TRBJ1-1; D is unclear. The germline gives CDR1 SGHRS, CDR2 YFSETQ. The V gene lost 4 bases and the J gene lost 4 bases, with 8 bases spanning the gap. CDR3 length equals 12 residues.

The chain recombines TRBV20-1 with TRBJ2-1; the D gene is possibly TRBD1 (5 bases). The CDR3 sequence is 14 residues long. Germline V lookup: CDR1 DFQATT, CDR2 SNEGSKA (reference sequence). The ends were cut back, 3 bases at V and 3 bases at J, with 12 bases in the middle. CDR3 protein: CSASGRQFYNEQFF. The DNA of the CDR3 is TGCAGTGCTAGTGGTAGACAGTTCTACAATGAGCAGTTCTTC.

The chain carries TRBV6-5 and TRBJ1-5; D possibly corresponds to TRBD1 (5 bases). The CDR3 consists of 15 residues. Looked up from germline, CDR1 is MNHEY and CDR2 is SVGAGI. V was pared by 5 bases and J by 0 bases, with 11 bases between. CDR3 coding DNA: TGTGCCAGCAGTCAGGGTAGGGATAGCAATCAGCCCCAGCATTTT. Translation: CASSQGRDSNQPQHF.

The V call is TRBV2, the J call TRBJ1-1; TRBD1 agrees at 8 bases. V lost 8 bases to trimming and J lost 4 bases; unmatched junction nucleotides: 3. This CDR3 comprises 12 residues. Germline CDR1 SNHLY, CDR2 FYNNEI. The CDR3 region is CASSTGGTEAFF. CDR3 DNA sequence: TGTGCCAGCTCAACAGGGGGCACTGAAGCTTTCTTT.

The chain employs TRBV11-2 and TRBJ1-2; D not certain. This CDR3 is built from 15 residues. Germline V gives CDR1 SGHAT, CDR2 FQNNGV. V shed 5 bases and J shed 7 bases, with 20 bases lying between them. CDR3 DNA: TGTGCCAGCAGCCCGAGACCCCATCTAGTAGGTGGCTACACCTTC. Translating gives CASSPRPHLVGGYTF.

The chain combines TRBV9 with TRBJ2-1; 9 positions agree with TRBD2. This CDR3 has 15 amino acids. Germline lookup yields CDR1 SGDLS and CDR2 YYNGEE. Losses at the gene ends were 2 bases for V and 6 bases for J; bases not matched to a gene: 6. CDR3 bases: TGTGCCAGCAGCGTGAGGACTAGCGCGGCCAATGAGCAGTTCTTC. It yields the protein CASSVRTSAANEQFF. Looking up the rest from reference TRBV9 and TRBJ2-1 gives the full variable domain: DSGVTQTPKHLITATGQRVTLRCSPRSGDLSVYWYQQSLDQGLQFLIQYYNGEERAKGNILERFSAQQFPDLHSELNLSSLELGDSALYFCASSVRTSAANEQFFGPGTRLTVL.

This chain joins TRBV13 and TRBJ1-1; TRBD1 matches at 7 bases. After removal of 4 bases from V and 1 base from J, the junction contained 3 bases not matched to a gene. Germline V lookup: CDR1 PRHDT, CDR2 FYEKMQ (reference sequence). The CDR3 runs to 14 residues. The CDR3 DNA follows: TGTGCCAGCAGCTCGAGACAGGGGAACACTGAAGCTTTCTTT. Amino acid sequence: CASSSRQGNTEAFF.

Here the CDR3 DNA reads TGTGCCATCAGTGAGTCTAGGAGGGAATTGAACACCGGGGAGCTGTTTTTT. This encodes CAISESRRELNTGELFF. This chain uses TRBV10-3 with TRBJ2-2; tentatively, D is TRBD2 (6 bases). Trimming left V 0 bases short and J 1 base short, with 12 bases between. The germline CDR1 and CDR2 sequences are ENHRY and SYGVKD. The CDR3 runs 17 residues.